The 30 T cell receptor beta chains presented below share a single source sample, sequenced in a study of T cells in Graves' hyperthyroidism and ophthalmopathy. The investigators amplified TCR beta CDR3 regions from RNA transcripts. The TCR CDR3 first-round RT-PCR relied on the HTBI primer set. TCRdb re-derived calls from the multiplex PCR reads in MiXCR, one entry per CDR3 protein. The sample consists of around 540,000 distinct CDR3 sequences, under 60% of them appearing once. Sample: peripheral blood or thyroid tissue (not recorded which). The receptors derive from a woman aged 18-30 years with Graves' hyperthyroidism.

The CDR3 DNA reads TGTGCCAGCGGGTCTAACGAGCAGTACTTC. Translation: CASGSNEQYF. V gene TRBV12-3 or TRBV12-4 combines with J gene TRBJ2-7; D is ambiguous. The CDR3 length is 10 residues. Trimming took off 8 bases at V and 5 bases at J, with 7 bases between the two ends.

There are many counts of this clonotype. The V gene is TRBV24-1, the J gene TRBJ2-5; TRBD2 agrees at 10 bases. The CDR3 covers 16 residues. J gave up 3 bases and V 4 bases, and 7 bases lay outside the gene matches. Per germline, CDR1 KGHDR and CDR2 SFDVKD. CDR3 nucleotide sequence: TGTGCCACCAGTGACGGACTAGCGGTAGAGAAAGAGACCCAGTACTTC. It specifies CATSDGLAVEKETQYF.

The chain uses TRBV19 and TRBJ2-3; tentatively, D is TRBD2 (6 bases). V lost 10 bases, J lost 0 bases, and 14 bases lay in between. Germline CDR1 and CDR2: LNHDA and SQIVND (reference sequence). The CDR3 is 14 residues long. In nucleotides, the CDR3 is TGTGCCACCCGACTAGTAGGGAGCACAGATACGCAGTATTTT. This translates into CATRLVGSTDTQYF. The whole variable domain, remainder taken from reference TRBV19 and TRBJ2-3, is DGGITQSPKYLFRKEGQNVTLSCEQNLNHDAMYWYRQDPGQGLRLIYYSQIVNDFQKGDIAEGYSVSREKKESFPLTVTSAQKNPTAFYLCATRLVGSTDTQYFGPGTRLTVL.

The chain uses TRBV5-1 and TRBJ1-4, with D uncertain. V gave up 1 base and J gave up 8 bases, with 15 bases separating them. The CDR3 length is 15 residues. Per germline, CDR1 SGHRS and CDR2 YFSETQ. CDR3 protein: CASSLPGNYGEKLFF. The CDR3 nucleotides are TGCGCCAGCAGCTTGCCGGGGAACTATGGCGAAAAACTGTTTTTT. The entire variable domain, with the rest obtained from reference TRBV5-1 and TRBJ1-4, is as follows: KAGVTQTPRYLIKTRGQQVTLSCSPISGHRSVSWYQQTPGQGLQFLFEYFSETQRNKGNFPGRFSGRQFSNSRSEMNVSTLELGDSALYLCASSLPGNYGEKLFFGSGTQLSVL.

V usage is TRBV20-1 and J usage is TRBJ1-2, with D unclear. Germline V gene lookup returns CDR1 DFQATT and CDR2 SNEGSKA (reference sequence). The CDR3 contains 13 residues. Trimming took 3 bases from V and 3 from J, leaving 11 bases between them. CDR3 nucleotides: TGCAGTGCTAGTCCACACGGATACTATGGCTACACCTTC. Translated: CSASPHGYYGYTF.

The chain has TRBV7-6 and TRBJ1-2; 12 bases fit TRBD1. The CDR3 consists of 14 residues. CDR1 and CDR2 (germline): SGHVS, FNYEAQ. Losses at the gene ends were 4 bases for V and 13 bases for J; bases not matched to a gene: 10. CDR3 coding DNA: TGTGCCAGCAGCTCAGAGGCCGGGACAGGGGGCGTCACCTTC. Its translation: CASSSEAGTGGVTF. The complete variable domain, with remaining parts taken from reference TRBV7-6 and TRBJ1-2, reads GAGVSQSPRYKVTKRGQDVALRCDPISGHVSLYWYRQALGQGPEFLTYFNYEAQQDKSGLPNDRFSAERPEGSISTLTIQRTEQRDSAMYRCASSSEAGTGGVTFGSGTRLTVV.

This clonotype occurred many times. The chain has TRBV2 and TRBJ1-2; D is possibly TRBD1 (5 bases). CDR3 size: 13 residues. Germline CDR1 reads SNHLY; CDR2 reads FYNNEI. Trimming shortened V by 3 bases and J by 3 bases, and 8 bases separated the two germline ends. CDR3 loop: CASSDREDYGYTF. CDR3 bases: TGTGCCAGCAGTGACAGGGAGGACTATGGCTACACCTTC. The variable domain in full, with the rest retrieved from reference TRBV2 and TRBJ1-2, is EPEVTQTPSHQVTQMGQEVILRCVPISNHLYFYWYRQILGQKVEFLVSFYNNEISEKSEIFDDQFSVERPDGSNFTLKIRSTKLEDSAMYFCASSDREDYGYTFGSGTRLTVV.

This clonotype was seen a handful of times. The gene calls are TRBV7-2 and TRBJ2-7; D gene ambiguous. Germline V lookup: CDR1 SGHTA, CDR2 FQGNSA. This CDR3 is built from 15 residues. The V end lost 0 bases, the J end lost 0 bases, and 9 bases lay between the germline ends. CDR3 nucleotides: TGTGCCAGCAGCTTAGCTCCTGGAGACTCCTACGAGCAGTACTTC. This codes for CASSLAPGDSYEQYF.

The rearrangement uses TRBV7-2 and TRBJ1-3; D is unresolved. The CDR3 extends over 13 amino acids. Per germline, CDR1 SGHTA and CDR2 FQGNSA. V dropped 7 bases and J dropped 8 bases, with 15 bases sitting between them. CDR3 coding DNA: TGTGCCAGCACCGACCCCGCGCGGGACACCATATATTTT. It codes for CASTDPARDTIYF.

This chain links TRBV15 with TRBJ1-3; TRBD1 aligns across 7 bases. The junction had 7 bases not matched to a gene; V was cut back by 3 bases and J by 2 bases. The CDR3 is 16 residues long. The germline V gene has CDR1 LNHNV and CDR2 YYDKDF (reference sequence). The CDR3 nucleotides read TGTGCCACCAGCAGCCTGACAGGGCTGCCTGGAAACACCATATATTTT. It encodes CATSSLTGLPGNTIYF.

This clonotype was counted a few times. This may arise from a read error, as a much more abundant clone is one base away. J is TRBJ2-5 and V is TRBV7-9; D remains unclear. This CDR3 has 14 residues. Germline lookup yields CDR1 SEHNR and CDR2 FQNEAQ (reference sequence). Trimming pared 5 bases from V and 1 base from J, leaving 11 bases between. CDR3 amino acids: CASSATGLQETQYF. As DNA, the CDR3 is TGTGCCAGCAGCGCGACTGGCCTCCAAGAGACCCAGTACTTC.

The CDR3 loop reads CASSISQVNSNQPQHF. The CDR3 nucleotides read TGTGCCAGTAGTATTTCCCAAGTAAATAGCAATCAGCCCCAGCATTTT. The V gene is TRBV19, the J gene TRBJ1-5; no firm D call. Germline lookup yields CDR1 LNHDA and CDR2 SQIVND (reference sequence). Deletions cut 3 bases from V and 0 bases from J, with 12 bases between. This CDR3 comprises 16 residues.

This clonotype was recorded at least ten times. This rearrangement joins TRBV10-3 to TRBJ2-7, with D unresolved. The CDR3 is 15 amino acids. V lost 5 bases and J 1 base, leaving 15 bases between the germline ends. Germline CDR1 and CDR2: ENHRY and SYGVKD. CDR3 protein: CAISQDMDRSYEQYF. Written as DNA, the CDR3 is TGTGCCATCAGTCAAGACATGGACCGATCCTACGAGCAGTACTTC.

DNA for the CDR3: TGCGCCAGCAGCCAAGCGTATGGGCAGTCTACGAGGCAGTACTTC. The encoded protein is CASSQAYGQSTRQYF. V and J are TRBV4-3 and TRBJ2-7, with D unclear. V was clipped by 1 base and J by 9 bases, with 19 bases between them. CDR3 length equals 15 residues. CDR1 LGHNA and CDR2 YSLEER come from the germline V gene.

At least ten counts were recorded for this clonotype. This chain uses TRBV29-1 with TRBJ1-2; 7 bases map to TRBD1. Germline CDR1 is SQVTM and CDR2 is ANQGSEA. The CDR3 totals 12 residues. The trim removed 6 bases at V and 6 bases at J, leaving 7 bases unmatched. The CDR3 protein is CSVGEGGNGYTF. The CDR3 coding sequence is TGCAGCGTCGGCGAAGGGGGCAATGGCTACACCTTC.

Ten or more counts support this clonotype. The V gene is TRBV24-1, the J gene TRBJ1-1, with D perhaps matching TRBD1 (6 bases). The V gene's germline CDR1 is KGHDR and CDR2 SFDVKD. Trimming left V 9 bases short and J 1 base short, with 8 bases between. This CDR3 is built from 12 residues. The CDR3 DNA reads as TGTGCCACCCAGGGGAAGAACACTGAAGCTTTCTTT. Its protein product is CATQGKNTEAFF.

The chain uses TRBV20-1 and TRBJ1-5; 10 bases are a match to TRBD1. Germline V gene data show CDR1 as DFQATT and CDR2 as SNEGSKA (reference sequence). The V and J ends lost 5 bases and 6 bases, in that order; junction bases with no gene match: 4. The CDR3 has 13 residues. The CDR3 nucleotides are TGCAGTGCTGGCCGGGACAGGGGTCAGCCCCAGCATTTT. Encoded protein: CSAGRDRGQPQHF.

The sample holds a few counts of this clonotype. This chain joins TRBV9 and TRBJ2-7; TRBD2 agrees at 7 bases. The V gene end was trimmed by 3 bases and the J gene end by 4 bases; junction bases not matched to a gene: 10. Germline V gene sequence: CDR1 SGDLS, CDR2 YYNGEE. The CDR3 is 15 amino acids. CDR3 in DNA: TGTGCCAGCAGCGCCTACCCCGGGGAGGGGTACGAGCAGTACTTC. Amino acids: CASSAYPGEGYEQYF.

This chain joins TRBV25-1 and TRBJ2-7; possibly TRBD2 for D (6 bases). This CDR3 has 15 residues. Trimming stripped 5 bases from V and 3 bases from J, with 17 bases between. Germline V gives CDR1 MGHDK, CDR2 SYGVNS. The CDR3 DNA follows: TGTGCCAGCAGTTTATTCTCTGCGGGAAACTACGAGCAGTACTTC. Amino acids: CASSLFSAGNYEQYF.

The sample holds a few counts of this clonotype. The CDR3 nucleotides read TGTGCCAGCGTCCAGGTTTCAACATCGTATGGCTACACCTTC. This translates into CASVQVSTSYGYTF. The V and J genes are TRBV25-1 and TRBJ1-2; D is ambiguous. This CDR3 is built from 14 residues. Germline V gene lookup returns CDR1 MGHDK and CDR2 SYGVNS. Trimming took 8 bases from V and 5 from J, leaving 18 bases between them.

The chain combines TRBV2 with TRBJ2-7, with D possibly TRBD1 on 6 matching bases. The V gene's germline CDR1 is SNHLY and CDR2 FYNNEI. The V gene lost 6 bases and the J gene lost 0 bases, with 12 bases spanning the gap. This CDR3 has 14 amino acids. Here the CDR3 reads CASSLQGISYEQYF. CDR3 nucleotide sequence: TGTGCCAGCAGCTTACAGGGAATCTCCTACGAGCAGTACTTC. The complete variable domain, with remaining parts taken from reference TRBV2 and TRBJ2-7, reads EPEVTQTPSHQVTQMGQEVILRCVPISNHLYFYWYRQILGQKVEFLVSFYNNEISEKSEIFDDQFSVERPDGSNFTLKIRSTKLEDSAMYFCASSLQGISYEQYFGPGTRLTVT.

In its sample, this clonotype was seen once. The genes are TRBV11-1 and TRBJ2-7; 12 bases align to TRBD2. CDR1 and CDR2 (germline): SGHAT, FQDESV (reference sequence). V gave up 3 bases and J gave up 9 bases; unmatched junction bases: 33. The CDR3 has 23 amino acids. CDR3 sequence reads: CASSLVPGVKIPAPLAGGPGQYF. The CDR3 DNA follows: TGTGCCAGCAGCTTGGTCCCCGGTGTTAAGATCCCCGCTCCCCTAGCGGGAGGGCCGGGGCAGTACTTC. The full variable domain, with the rest looked up from reference TRBV11-1 and TRBJ2-7, is EAEVAQSPRYKITEKSQAVAFWCDPISGHATLYWYRQILGQGPELLVQFQDESVVDDSQLPKDRFSAERLKGVDSTLKIQPAELGDSAMYLCASSLVPGVKIPAPLAGGPGQYFGPGTRLTVT.

The sample holds one count of this clonotype. The gene calls are TRBV10-3 and TRBJ2-7, with 14 bases lining up with TRBD2. This CDR3 spans 14 amino acids. The trim removed 6 bases at V and 7 bases at J, leaving 5 bases unmatched. Germline V CDR1 and CDR2: ENHRY, SYGVKD. Written as DNA, the CDR3 is TGTGCCATCAGGACTAGCGGGAGGGCCGGGGAGCAGTACTTC. The encoded protein is CAIRTSGRAGEQYF.

For the CDR3, the DNA is TGTGCCATCAGCCGAGACAGAGGGAATCAGCCCCAGCATTTT. Amino acids: CAISRDRGNQPQHF. The rearrangement uses TRBV10-3 and TRBJ1-5, with D possibly matching TRBD1 (5 bases). The germline V and J ends were trimmed by 6 bases and 4 bases, with 13 bases remaining between them. Germline V gives CDR1 ENHRY, CDR2 SYGVKD. The CDR3 has 14 residues.

The table lists this clonotype with many counts. This chain joins TRBV10-3 and TRBJ1-3; weak D call: TRBD1 (5 bases). V was clipped by 4 bases and J by 6 bases, with 7 bases between them. The V gene's germline CDR1 is ENHRY and CDR2 SYGVKD. The CDR3 runs 12 residues. This CDR3 reads CAISGQLNTIYF. CDR3 sequence (DNA): TGTGCCATCAGTGGACAGTTAAACACCATATATTTT.

The V and J genes are TRBV7-9 and TRBJ2-5, with 8 bases lining up with TRBD2. The germline CDR1 and CDR2 sequences are SEHNR and FQNEAQ (reference sequence). CDR3 length: 16 amino acids. The junction had 14 bases not matched to a gene; V was cut back by 4 bases and J by 7 bases. As DNA, the CDR3 is TGTGCCAGCAGCTCCCCCCGGGAGGGCGGCAGAGGGACCCAGTACTTC. Protein product: CASSSPREGGRGTQYF.

This clonotype was detected many times. The V call is TRBV29-1, the J call TRBJ1-1, with TRBD1 as a possible D gene (6 bases). This CDR3 contains 12 residues. The V end was cut by 4 bases, the J end by 6 bases, with 12 bases between. CDR1 and CDR2 (germline): SQVTM, ANQGSEA. The CDR3 loop is CSVVAGVAEAFF. The CDR3, as DNA: TGCAGCGTTGTGGCAGGGGTCGCTGAAGCTTTCTTT.

Many counts were recorded for this clonotype. The rearrangement links TRBV29-1 to TRBJ2-7; D ambiguous. V lost 5 bases to trimming and J lost 5 bases, with 10 bases between them. In germline, CDR1 is SQVTM, CDR2 ANQGSEA. This CDR3 spans 11 amino acids. The CDR3 here is CSVREPHEQYF. CDR3 nucleotides: TGCAGCGTTCGAGAGCCCCACGAGCAGTACTTC.

A few counts support this clonotype. This chain links TRBV7-9 with TRBJ1-5; no reliable D call. Trimming took 1 base from V and 3 from J, leaving 7 bases between them. The CDR3 is made up of 14 amino acids. The germline V gene encodes CDR1 SEHNR and CDR2 FQNEAQ (reference sequence). CDR3: CASSLDSYNQPQHF. DNA of the CDR3: TGTGCCAGCAGCTTAGACAGCTACAATCAGCCCCAGCATTTT.

Regarding this clonotype: A much larger clone lies a single base off, so this may be a read error. This chain uses TRBV25-1 with TRBJ1-2; the match to TRBD1 covers 9 bases. Germline assignment: CDR1 MGHDK and CDR2 SYGVNS. The V and J ends lost 4 bases and 8 bases, in that order; junction bases with no gene match: 5. CDR3 size: 13 residues. The CDR3 nucleotides are TGTGCCAGCAGTGCCGACAGGGGGTGGGGCTACACCTTC. Amino acid sequence: CASSADRGWGYTF.